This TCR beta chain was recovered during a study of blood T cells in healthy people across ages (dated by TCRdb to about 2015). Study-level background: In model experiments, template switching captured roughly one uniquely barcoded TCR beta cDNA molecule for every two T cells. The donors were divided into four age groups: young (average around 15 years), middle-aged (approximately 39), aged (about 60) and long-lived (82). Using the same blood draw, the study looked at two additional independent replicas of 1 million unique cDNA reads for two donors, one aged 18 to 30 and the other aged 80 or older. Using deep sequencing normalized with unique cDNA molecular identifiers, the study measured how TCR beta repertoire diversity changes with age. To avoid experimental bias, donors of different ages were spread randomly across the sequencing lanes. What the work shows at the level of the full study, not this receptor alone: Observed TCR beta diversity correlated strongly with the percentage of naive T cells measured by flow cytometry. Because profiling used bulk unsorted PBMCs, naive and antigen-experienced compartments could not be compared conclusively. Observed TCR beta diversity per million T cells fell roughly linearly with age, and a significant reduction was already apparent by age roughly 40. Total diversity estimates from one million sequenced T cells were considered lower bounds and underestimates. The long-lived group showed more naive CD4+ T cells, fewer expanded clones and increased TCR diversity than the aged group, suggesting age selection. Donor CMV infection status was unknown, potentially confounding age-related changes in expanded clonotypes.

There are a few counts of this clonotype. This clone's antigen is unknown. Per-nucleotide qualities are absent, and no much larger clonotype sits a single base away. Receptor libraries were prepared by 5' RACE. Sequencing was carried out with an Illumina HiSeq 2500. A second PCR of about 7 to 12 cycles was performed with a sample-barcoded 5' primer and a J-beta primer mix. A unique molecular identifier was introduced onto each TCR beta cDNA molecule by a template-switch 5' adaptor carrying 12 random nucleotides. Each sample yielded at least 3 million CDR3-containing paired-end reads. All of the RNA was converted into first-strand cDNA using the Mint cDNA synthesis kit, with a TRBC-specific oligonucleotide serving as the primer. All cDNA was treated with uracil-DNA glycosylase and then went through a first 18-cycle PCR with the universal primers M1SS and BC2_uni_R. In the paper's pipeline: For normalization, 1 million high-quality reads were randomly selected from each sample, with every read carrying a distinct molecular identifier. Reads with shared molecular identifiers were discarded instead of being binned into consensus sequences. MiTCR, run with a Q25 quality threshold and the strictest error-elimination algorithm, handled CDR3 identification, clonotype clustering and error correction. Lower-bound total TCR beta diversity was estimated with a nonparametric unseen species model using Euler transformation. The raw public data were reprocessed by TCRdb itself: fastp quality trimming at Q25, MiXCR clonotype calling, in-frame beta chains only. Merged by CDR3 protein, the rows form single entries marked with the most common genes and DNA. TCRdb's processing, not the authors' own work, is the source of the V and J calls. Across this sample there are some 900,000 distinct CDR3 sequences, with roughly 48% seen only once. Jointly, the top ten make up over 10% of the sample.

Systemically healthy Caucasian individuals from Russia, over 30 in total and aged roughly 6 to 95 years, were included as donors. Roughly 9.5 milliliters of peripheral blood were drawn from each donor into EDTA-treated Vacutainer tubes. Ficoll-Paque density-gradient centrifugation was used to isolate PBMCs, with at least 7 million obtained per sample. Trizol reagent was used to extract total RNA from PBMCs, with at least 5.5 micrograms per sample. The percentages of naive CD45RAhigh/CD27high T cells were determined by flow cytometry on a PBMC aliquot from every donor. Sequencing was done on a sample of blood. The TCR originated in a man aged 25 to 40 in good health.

The DNA reads as follows: TGCAGTGCCCTGTTGGGACTAGATGAGACCCAGTACTTC. The resulting protein is CSALLGLDETQYF. The chain uses TRBV20-1 and TRBJ2-5; the central 8 bases match TRBD2. The germline V end is reduced by 6 bases and the J end by 5 bases; junction bases left unmatched: 8. From the cysteine up to the phenylalanine, the CDR3 has a length of 13 residues. Only the CDR3 DNA stays, 39 bases, in frame from base 1. The germline V gene (reference sequence) provides CDR1 DFQATT and CDR2 SNEGSKA.